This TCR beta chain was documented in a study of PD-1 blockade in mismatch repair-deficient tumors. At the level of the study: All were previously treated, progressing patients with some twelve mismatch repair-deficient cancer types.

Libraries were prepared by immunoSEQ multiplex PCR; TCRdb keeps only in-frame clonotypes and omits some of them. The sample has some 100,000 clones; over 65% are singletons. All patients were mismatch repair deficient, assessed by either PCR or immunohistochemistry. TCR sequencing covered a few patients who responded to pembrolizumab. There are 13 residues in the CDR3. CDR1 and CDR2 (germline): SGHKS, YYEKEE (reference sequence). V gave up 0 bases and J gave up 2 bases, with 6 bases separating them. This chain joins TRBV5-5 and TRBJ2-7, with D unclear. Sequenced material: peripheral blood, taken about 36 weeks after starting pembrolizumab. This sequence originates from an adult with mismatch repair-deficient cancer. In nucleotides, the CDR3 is TGTGCCAGCAGCTTGGAGTCCCCCTACGAGCAGTACTTC. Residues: CASSLESPYEQYF.